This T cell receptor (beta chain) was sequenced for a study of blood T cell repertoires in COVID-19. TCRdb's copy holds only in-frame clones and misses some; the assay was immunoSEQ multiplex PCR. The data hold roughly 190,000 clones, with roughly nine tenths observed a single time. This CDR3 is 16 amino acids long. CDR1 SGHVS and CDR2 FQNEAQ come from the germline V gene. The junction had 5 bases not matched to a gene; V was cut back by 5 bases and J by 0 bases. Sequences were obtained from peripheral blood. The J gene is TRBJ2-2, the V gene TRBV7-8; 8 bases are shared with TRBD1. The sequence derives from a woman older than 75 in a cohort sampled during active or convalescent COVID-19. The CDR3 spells CASSLGTGSNTGELFF. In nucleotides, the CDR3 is TGTGCCAGCAGCCTAGGGACAGGATCGAACACCGGGGAGCTGTTTTTT.